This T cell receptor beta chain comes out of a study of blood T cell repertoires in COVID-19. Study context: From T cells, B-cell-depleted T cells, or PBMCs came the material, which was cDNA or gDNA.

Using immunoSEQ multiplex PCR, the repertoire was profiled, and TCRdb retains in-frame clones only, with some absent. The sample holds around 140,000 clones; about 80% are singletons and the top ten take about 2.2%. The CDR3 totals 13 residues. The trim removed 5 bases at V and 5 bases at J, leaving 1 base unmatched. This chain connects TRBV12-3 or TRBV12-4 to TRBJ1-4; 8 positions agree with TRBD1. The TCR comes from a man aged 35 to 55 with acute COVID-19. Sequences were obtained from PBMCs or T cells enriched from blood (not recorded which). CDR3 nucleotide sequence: TGTGCCAGCAGTAGGGACAGGAATGAAAAACTGTTTTTT. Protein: CASSRDRNEKLFF.